The 30 T cell receptor beta chains listed next were all sequenced from one sample in a study of CD8+CD57+ T cells in acquired aplastic anemia. Genomic DNA served as template for TCR beta VDJ and CDR3 profiling. TCRdb used MiXCR to reprocess the reads, holding one entry per CDR3 protein. The sample has about 200,000 distinct CDR3 sequences, less than 75% seen once; the top ten hold about 60%. Patients chosen for sequencing had shown CD8+CD57+ cell expansion by flow cytometry. Sample: sorted CD4+, CD8+, or CD8+CD57+ T cells (not recorded which) from PBMCs. The receptors originated from a human donor with aplastic anemia.

The CDR3 region has the DNA TGTGCCAGCAGCTTAGAGGGGGCCGAGGGCTATGGCTACACCTTC. Residues: CASSLEGAEGYGYTF. The chain couples TRBV7-6 to TRBJ1-2; 7 bases agree with TRBD1. V lost 1 base and J lost 4; bases outside the gene matches: 6. This CDR3 is 15 amino acids long. Germline assignment: CDR1 SGHVS and CDR2 FNYEAQ.

A single count supports this clonotype. Compared with germline, one end of the junction differs, possibly owing to a read error. The chain joins TRBV5-1 to TRBJ1-6; D is perhaps TRBD1 (6 bases). The CDR3 extends over 13 amino acids. Looked up from germline, CDR1 is SGHRS and CDR2 is YFSETQ. CDR3 sequence (DNA): TGTGCCAGCAGCGGACAGATCAATTCACCCCTCCACTTT. Residues: CASSGQINSPLHF. Together with reference TRBV5-1 and TRBJ1-6, the CDR3 gives the full variable domain: KAGVTQTPRYLIKTRGQQVTLSCSPISGHRSVSWYQQTPGQGLQFLFEYFSETQRNKGNFPGRFSGRQFSNSRSEMNVSTLELGDSALYLCASSGQINSPLHFGNGTRLTVT.

This rearrangement joins TRBV20-1 to TRBJ1-3; possibly TRBD1 for D (5 bases). Germline-derived CDR1 and CDR2 are DFQATT and SNEGSKA (reference sequence). V was cut by 6 bases and J by 1 base, with 22 bases left in between. The CDR3 sequence is 17 residues long. CDR3 nucleotides: TGCAGTGCCGCGGACCAGCGGGGGGTCTCGTCTGGAAACACCATATATTTT. It is translated as CSAADQRGVSSGNTIYF.

V is TRBV19 and J is TRBJ2-7; perhaps TRBD1 as D (5 bases). The V gene lost 6 bases and the J gene lost 7 bases, with 16 bases spanning the gap. CDR1 and CDR2 from the germline V gene are LNHDA and SQIVND (reference sequence). The CDR3 is 13 residues long. CDR3 residues: CASSEGAGLEQYF. CDR3 nucleotide sequence: TGTGCCAGTAGCGAAGGAGCAGGGTTGGAGCAGTACTTC.

This chain joins TRBV2 and TRBJ1-1; D not certain. V lost 4 bases to trimming and J lost 8 bases, with 14 bases between them. Germline V CDR1 and CDR2: SNHLY, FYNNEI. CDR3 length: 13 residues. The CDR3 nucleotides read TGTGCCAGCAGTGGAGGGAGTATCCACGAAGCTTTCTTT. The encoded protein is CASSGGSIHEAFF.

J is TRBJ2-3 and V is TRBV7-9, with 9 bases fitting TRBD1. The V gene's germline CDR1 is SEHNR and CDR2 FQNEAQ (reference sequence). V lost 0 bases to trimming and J lost 9 bases; unmatched junction nucleotides: 7. The CDR3 runs to 15 residues. The CDR3 DNA sequence: TGTGCCAGCAGCTTAGCTCCAGCCGGGACAGGGACGCAGTATTTT. It encodes CASSLAPAGTGTQYF.

The genes are TRBV15 and TRBJ2-5, with 7 nucleotides matching TRBD2. CDR1 is LNHNV and CDR2 is YYDKDF in the germline V gene (reference sequence). This CDR3 contains 15 residues. Unmatched junction bases numbered 5, after V lost 1 base and J lost 3 bases. This CDR3 is CATSRVYGGEETQYF. The CDR3 DNA is TGTGCCACCAGCAGAGTCTATGGGGGGGAAGAGACCCAGTACTTC.

The chain combines TRBV2 with TRBJ2-7, with D perhaps matching TRBD1 or TRBD2 (6 bases each). Between the trimmed V and J ends, which lost 8 bases and 3 bases, there was a span of 14 bases. The CDR3 sequence is 13 residues long. Per the germline V gene, CDR1 is SNHLY and CDR2 is FYNNEI. The CDR3 DNA is TGTGCCAGCGACTGGGGGGCGGTCTACGAGCAGTACTTC. Protein: CASDWGAVYEQYF.

J is TRBJ2-1 and V is TRBV7-2; TRBD2 might be the D (6 bases). This CDR3 spans 12 amino acids. The ends were cut back, 1 base at V and 10 bases at J, with 8 bases in the middle. Germline CDR1 reads SGHTA; CDR2 reads FQGNSA. CDR3 nucleotides: TGTGCCAGCAGCTTAGTGGCGGGGGAGCAGTTCTTC. Amino acid sequence: CASSLVAGEQFF.

Concerning this clonotype: The conserved phenylalanine or tryptophan normally closing the CDR3 is absent here, so this likely arose from a read error. V is TRBV7-2 and J is TRBJ2-2; TRBD1 aligns across 10 bases. This CDR3 region has 14 residues. J gave up 6 bases and V 5 bases, and 3 bases lay outside the gene matches. Germline V gene lookup returns CDR1 SGHTA and CDR2 FQGNSA. The CDR3 DNA sequence: TGTGCCAGCAGCATCGGACAGGGGGCCGGGGAGCTGTTTTCT. It yields the protein CASSIGQGAGELFS.

V usage is TRBV5-1 and J usage is TRBJ2-3; D unresolved. The germline V and J ends were trimmed by 3 bases and 8 bases, with 7 bases remaining between them. The CDR3 contains 11 residues. CDR1 is SGHRS, CDR2 YFSETQ, per germline. CDR3 sequence reads: CASSSSTTQYF. DNA for the CDR3: TGCGCCAGCAGCTCCTCTACTACGCAGTATTTT.

The sample holds many counts of this clonotype. The V and J genes are TRBV10-1 and TRBJ1-1, with no clear D. V was shortened by 3 bases and J by 5 bases, with 4 bases between the two germline ends. This CDR3 comprises 11 residues. Germline CDR1 reads WNHNN; CDR2 reads SYGVQD (reference sequence). This CDR3 is CASSDGTEAFF. CDR3 bases: TGCGCCAGCAGTGATGGAACTGAAGCTTTCTTT.

This chain joins TRBV6-4 and TRBJ2-2; tentatively, D is TRBD1 (6 bases). CDR1 MRHNA and CDR2 SNTAGT come from the germline V gene. V lost 6 bases to trimming and J lost 5 bases, with 10 bases between them. The CDR3 totals 13 residues. The CDR3 reads CASSPGTTGELFF. The CDR3 coding sequence is TGTGCCAGCAGCCCCGGGACAACCGGGGAGCTGTTTTTT.

There are a few counts of this clonotype. One end of the junction varies from germline; a read error may be responsible. The chain combines TRBV7-7 with TRBJ2-7; the D gene is possibly TRBD1 (5 bases). The CDR3 has 14 residues. From germline, CDR1 is SSHAT and CDR2 FNYEAQ (reference sequence). In nucleotides, the CDR3 is TGTGCTAGCAGCGAAGGCCGCACAGGCTCCGAGCAGTACTTC. Protein product: CASSEGRTGSEQYF. The full variable domain, its missing parts supplied by reference TRBV7-7 and TRBJ2-7, is GAGVSQSPRYKVTKRGQDVTLRCDPISSHATLYWYQQALGQGPEFLTYFNYEAQPDKSGLPSDRFSAERPEGSISTLTIQRTEQRDSAMYRCASSEGRTGSEQYFGPGTRLTVT.

This chain joins TRBV2 and TRBJ2-7; D may match TRBD1 or TRBD2 (5 bases each). The ends were cut back, 7 bases at V and 5 bases at J, with 15 bases in the middle. Germline CDR1 reads SNHLY; CDR2 reads FYNNEI. The CDR3 runs to 13 residues. The CDR3 here is CASKTGPRDEQYF. As DNA, the CDR3 is TGTGCCAGCAAGACGGGACCCCGAGACGAGCAGTACTTC.

The V call is TRBV29-1, the J call TRBJ2-6; D perhaps matches TRBD1 (6 bases). Germline V gene data show CDR1 as SQVTM and CDR2 as ANQGSEA. The V and J ends lost 7 bases and 2 bases respectively, with 9 bases between them. CDR3 length: 13 residues. The CDR3, as DNA: TGCAGCGCGCGGACAGCTGGGGCCAACGTCCTGACTTTC. Its protein product is CSARTAGANVLTF.

The rearrangement links TRBV20-1 to TRBJ2-7, with 7 bases matching TRBD2. The CDR3 has 13 residues. V lost 1 base, J lost 7 bases, and 7 bases stayed unmatched. Germline V gives CDR1 DFQATT, CDR2 SNEGSKA (reference sequence). DNA for the CDR3: TGCAGTGCTAGAGGACTAGCATCCCATGAGCAGTACTTC. Translating it yields CSARGLASHEQYF.

This clonotype has more than one count but fewer than ten. This sequence joins TRBV11-3 and TRBJ2-4; D not resolved. V shed 0 bases and J shed 7 bases, with 22 bases lying between them. In germline, CDR1 is SGHNT, CDR2 YENEEA. This CDR3 region has 18 residues. CDR3 sequence reads: CASSLDTSDTIMGNIQYF. In DNA, the CDR3 is TGTGCCAGCAGCTTAGATACAAGCGATACAATAATGGGGAACATTCAGTACTTC.

V is TRBV25-1 and J is TRBJ1-1, with TRBD1 matching over 7 bases. This CDR3 is 15 amino acids long. V dropped 6 bases and J dropped 5; count of bases not matched to a gene: 12. The germline CDR1 and CDR2 sequences are MGHDK and SYGVNS. The CDR3 is CASSPGQVKATEAFF. CDR3 nucleotides: TGTGCCAGCAGCCCCGGACAGGTAAAGGCTACTGAAGCTTTCTTT.

The rearrangement links TRBV5-6 to TRBJ2-4; 9 nucleotides line up with TRBD2. This CDR3 is built from 18 residues. CDR1 and CDR2 from the germline V gene are SGHDT and YYEEEE. V was clipped by 2 bases and J by 3 bases; unmatched bases: 12. This CDR3 reads CASSLEWREGQDKNIQYF. In DNA form, the CDR3 reads TGTGCCAGCAGCTTAGAATGGCGGGAGGGCCAGGACAAAAACATTCAGTACTTC.

The chain recombines TRBV7-3 with TRBJ1-2; D is undetermined. CDR1 SGHTA and CDR2 FQGTGA come from the germline V gene. There are 13 residues in the CDR3. Trimming took off 2 bases at V and 5 bases at J, with 9 bases between the two ends. Here the CDR3 DNA reads TGTGCCAGCAGCTTAGGGCCAGGTTATGGCTACACCTTC. Its protein product is CASSLGPGYGYTF.

The chain has TRBV20-1 and TRBJ1-5; D perhaps matches TRBD1 (5 bases). The CDR3 loop spans 16 amino acids. V gave up 3 bases and J gave up 9 bases, with 24 bases separating them. CDR1 is DFQATT, CDR2 SNEGSKA, per germline (reference sequence). CDR3 amino acids: CSARVPGLLLSRPQHF. CDR3 bases: TGCAGTGCTAGGGTACCGGGACTCCTATTATCACGGCCCCAGCATTTT.

This chain links TRBV7-8 with TRBJ2-7; 10 bases are a match to TRBD1. In germline, CDR1 is SGHVS, CDR2 FQNEAQ. The CDR3 is 15 residues long. The ends lost 1 base at V and 5 bases at J; junction bases unmatched: 5. The CDR3 protein is CASSLGTGGSNEQYF. CDR3 DNA: TGTGCCAGCAGCTTAGGGACAGGGGGTAGCAACGAGCAGTACTTC.

This clonotype appeared a few times. The chain recombines TRBV2 with TRBJ1-1; possible D gene TRBD1, 6 bases. The CDR3 sequence is 13 residues long. V shed 6 bases and J shed 5 bases, with 13 bases lying between them. Germline V gene data show CDR1 as SNHLY and CDR2 as FYNNEI. CDR3 sequence (DNA): TGTGCCAGCAGAGTCGCTCAGGGGACTGAAGCTTTCTTT. It translates to CASRVAQGTEAFF.

This clonotype was counted only a few times. This chain joins TRBV7-9 and TRBJ1-3, with D hard to call. V gave up 5 bases and J gave up 0 bases, with 11 bases separating them. Germline V CDR1 and CDR2: SEHNR, FQNEAQ (reference sequence). The CDR3 spans 15 residues. DNA for the CDR3: TGTGCCAGCAGCACCGGACCGCACTCTGGAAACACCATATATTTT. Translation: CASSTGPHSGNTIYF.

This chain links TRBV7-3 with TRBJ2-2, with 7 bases that match TRBD2. In germline, CDR1 is SGHTA, CDR2 FQGTGA. The CDR3 covers 14 residues. V shed 7 bases and J 3 bases; nucleotides not matched to a gene: 5. The CDR3 DNA reads TGTGCCAGCAATAATGGGGGGGACACCGGGGAGCTGTTTTTT. It is translated as CASNNGGDTGELFF.

The V and J genes are TRBV7-6 and TRBJ2-4; 9 bases are shared with TRBD2. Germline loops: CDR1 SGHVS, CDR2 FNYEAQ. The CDR3 is made up of 18 amino acids. After removal of 2 bases from V and 3 bases from J, the junction contained 11 bases not matched to a gene. As DNA, the CDR3 is TGTGCCAGCAGCTTATTAAGCGGTAGCGGGGGCGTCAAAAACATTCAGTACTTC. Amino acids: CASSLLSGSGGVKNIQYF.

This clonotype has just a few counts. This chain uses TRBV2 with TRBJ2-7; perhaps TRBD2 as D (5 bases). V was trimmed by 8 bases and J by 3 bases, leaving 11 bases between them. The CDR3 is 12 residues long. The germline CDR1 and CDR2 sequences are SNHLY and FYNNEI. CDR3 sequence: CASETRGYEQYF. CDR3 coding DNA: TGTGCCAGCGAGACTCGGGGCTACGAGCAGTACTTC.

V and J are TRBV7-8 and TRBJ1-2; D uncertain. Germline CDR1 reads SGHVS; CDR2 reads FQNEAQ. V was trimmed by 2 bases and J by 7 bases, leaving 8 bases between them. CDR3 size: 12 residues. CDR3 region: CASSLSLSGYTF. For the CDR3, the DNA is TGTGCCAGCAGCTTAAGTCTCTCTGGCTACACCTTC.

The chain recombines TRBV7-3 with TRBJ2-2, with D perhaps matching TRBD1 (7 bases). The CDR3 runs to 15 residues. Germline V gene data show CDR1 as SGHTA and CDR2 as FQGTGA. Trimming left V 2 bases short and J 3 bases short, with 10 bases between. CDR3 amino acids: CASSLSRGDTGELFF. CDR3 sequence (DNA): TGTGCCAGCAGCTTATCCAGGGGGGACACCGGGGAGCTGTTTTTT.